This entry concerns a single T cell receptor (beta chain). The antigen remains unidentified. The ends were cut back, 0 bases at V and 8 bases at J, with 9 bases in the middle. Per germline, CDR1 SGDLS and CDR2 YYNGEE. The CDR3 consists of 14 residues. In the source study's methods: Because ImmunoSEQ provided only junction sequences with no quality scores, the filtering differed. This table comes from immunoSEQ multiplex PCR, and its TCRdb copy is limited to in-frame clones, with some not included. That table is the source of V, J and clone size, and D and trimming were worked out from the DNA. The sample yields over a million clones, approximately 78% seen once. These data belong to a study of shared clonotypes between healthy human individuals. In the study overall: Three plates were used per donor for CD4 naive, three for CD4 memory, two for CD8 naive and one for CD8 memory. Study-level results: Richness estimates generally favored naive over memory subsets. In the sorted subsets, rarefaction showed sequencing was incomplete despite large depth.

The sample taken for sequencing was memory CD4+ T cells from PBMCs. Stated subset: CD45RA-negative fraction. This chain links TRBV9 with TRBJ1-6, with D uncertain. This sequence originates from a man younger than 30 in good health. Some clones in this sample may be carry-over from other donors' samples. The DNA of the CDR3 is TGTGCCAGCAGCGTAGTGGATGAAGATTCACCCCTCCACTTT. It specifies CASSVVDEDSPLHF.